These 24 T cell receptor beta chains originate from one sample sequenced in a study of spatial heterogeneity in lung cancer. TCRdb itself ran the 5' RACE reads through MiXCR, one entry per CDR3 protein. The sample lists roughly 2,600 distinct CDR3 sequences; 18% were seen once. Time point noted: sample taken at primary tumor resection. This sample comprised normal lung tissue next to the tumor, obtained at surgery. The receptors shown here come from a male donor with early-stage non-small cell lung cancer.

This clonotype was counted only a few times. V usage is TRBV19 and J usage is TRBJ2-1, with D possibly matching TRBD2 (5 bases). This CDR3 has 15 residues. The germline gives CDR1 LNHDA, CDR2 SQIVND (reference sequence). The V end was cut by 9 bases, the J end by 2 bases, with 17 bases between. This chain's CDR3 is CASRERSRAYNEQFF. DNA for the CDR3: TGTGCCAGCCGTGAGCGGTCCCGTGCCTACAATGAGCAGTTCTTC.

This clonotype is labeled large. The chain joins TRBV11-2 to TRBJ2-2; the match to TRBD2 covers 7 bases. This CDR3 comprises 16 residues. V was pared by 5 bases and J by 2 bases, with 8 bases of the junction left unmatched. Germline V gene data show CDR1 as SGHAT and CDR2 as FQNNGV. The CDR3 here is CASSRLGGSNTGELFF. CDR3 bases: TGTGCCAGCAGCCGACTCGGCGGGAGTAACACCGGGGAGCTGTTTTTT.

Judged by abundance, this clonotype is medium-sized (0.01 to 0.1%). V and J are TRBV7-3 and TRBJ2-5; TRBD2 aligns across 7 bases. The CDR3 covers 15 residues. Germline values: CDR1 SGHTA, CDR2 FQGTGA. The V gene end was trimmed by 1 base and the J gene end by 2 bases; junction bases not matched to a gene: 4. CDR3 bases: TGTGCCAGCAGCTTAAAGGCGGGAGCGCAAGAGACCCAGTACTTC. It translates to CASSLKAGAQETQYF.

This clonotype is medium-sized (0.01 to 0.1%) within its sample. The J gene is TRBJ2-5, the V gene TRBV28; a possible D gene is TRBD2 (5 bases). The germline gives CDR1 MDHEN, CDR2 SYDVKM. The V end lost 1 base, the J end lost 4 bases, and 13 bases lay between the germline ends. The CDR3 is 15 residues long. CDR3 loop: CASSLLGNRGETQYF. CDR3 DNA sequence: TGTGCCAGCAGTTTATTGGGCAACCGGGGAGAGACCCAGTACTTC.

By share, this clonotype ranks as medium-sized. The chain joins TRBV12-3 or TRBV12-4 to TRBJ1-1, with D perhaps TRBD1 (5 bases). The CDR3 spans 13 residues. V shed 2 bases and J shed 6 bases, with 10 bases lying between them. CDR3 sequence reads: CASSLSWDAEAFF. CDR3 sequence (DNA): TGTGCCAGCAGTTTATCGTGGGACGCTGAAGCTTTCTTT.

This clonotype came up a few times. One end of the junction is discordant with germline, which a read error may explain. This chain uses TRBV7-7 with TRBJ2-1; perhaps D is TRBD1 or TRBD2 (7 bases each). The germline gives CDR1 SSHAT, CDR2 FNYEAQ (reference sequence). This CDR3 has 13 amino acids. The chain's CDR3 is CASSPGGGLEQFF. The DNA of the CDR3 is TGTGCTAGCAGCCCAGGGGGGGGGCTCGAGCAGTTCTTC.

In this sample, this clonotype turned up a few times. The chain recombines TRBV3-1 with TRBJ1-2; the D gene is possibly TRBD1 (5 bases). The CDR3 consists of 18 residues. V gave up 10 bases and J gave up 1 base, with 28 bases separating them. CDR1 and CDR2 from the germline V gene are LGHDT and YNNKEL (reference sequence). The CDR3 DNA follows: TGTGCCACCGCGCCCTCACGGGACCTCGTATTCCGTAACTATGGCTACACCTTC. This codes for CATAPSRDLVFRNYGYTF.

To note about this clonotype: At one of its ends the junction is not consistent with the germline gene, which may arise from a read error. This chain connects TRBV29-1 to TRBJ2-1; D uncertain. The CDR3 is made up of 12 amino acids. Germline CDR1 SQVTM, CDR2 ANQGSEA. The CDR3 nucleotides are TGCGGCGTTGAAGCACCCTACAATGAGCAGTTCTTC. The encoded protein is CGVEAPYNEQFF.

By sample share, this clonotype is medium-sized. This sequence joins TRBV7-2 and TRBJ2-3, with 13 bases that match TRBD2. V was pared by 4 bases and J by 7 bases, with 5 bases of the junction left unmatched. Germline values: CDR1 SGHTA, CDR2 FQGNSA. This CDR3 has 15 amino acids. The CDR3 DNA is TGTGCCAGCAGCTCCGGACTAGCGGGAGTTAATACGCAGTATTTT. Residues: CASSSGLAGVNTQYF.

By proportion, this clonotype is medium-sized (0.01 to 0.1%). The rearrangement links TRBV10-2 to TRBJ2-7; possible D gene TRBD1, 5 bases. Per the germline V gene, CDR1 is WSHSY and CDR2 is SAAADI. Trimming removed 10 bases at V and 3 bases at J, with 22 bases between. This CDR3 region has 15 residues. The DNA of the CDR3 is TGCGCCACAGTTGAGGACACCCGTTTCCTCTACGAGCAGTACTTC. Translation gives CATVEDTRFLYEQYF.

This clonotype is deemed medium-sized. V gene TRBV28 combines with J gene TRBJ1-1, with D tentatively TRBD1 (6 bases). There are 16 residues in the CDR3. Germline V CDR1 and CDR2: MDHEN, SYDVKM. Deletions cut 8 bases from V and 8 bases from J, with 27 bases between. This CDR3 is CASGSYSARTVREAFF. CDR3 nucleotides: TGTGCCAGCGGGTCGTACTCGGCCCGGACAGTAAGAGAAGCTTTCTTT.

This clonotype is judged medium-sized. The chain combines TRBV20-1 with TRBJ2-7; TRBD1 aligns across 7 bases. The CDR3 contains 13 residues. V dropped 7 bases and J dropped 3; count of bases not matched to a gene: 9. Germline assignment: CDR1 DFQATT and CDR2 SNEGSKA (reference sequence). The CDR3 coding sequence is TGCAGTGGCCGGGACAGATGGGACTACGAGCAGTACTTC. This codes for CSGRDRWDYEQYF.

CDR3 region: CATSESDQSQYNEQFF. Written as DNA, the CDR3 is TGTGCCACCAGTGAGTCAGACCAAAGTCAATACAATGAGCAGTTCTTC. This chain uses TRBV24-1 with TRBJ2-1; no definite D call. V lost 4 bases and J lost 4, with 16 bases in between. The length of the CDR3 is 16 residues. Germline V gene lookup returns CDR1 KGHDR and CDR2 SFDVKD.

Relative to its sample, this clonotype is medium-sized. The gene calls are TRBV7-3 and TRBJ2-1, with 7 bases aligning to TRBD2. V was clipped by 2 bases and J by 10 bases; unmatched bases: 11. The CDR3 covers 15 residues. Germline CDR1 and CDR2: SGHTA and FQGTGA. DNA for the CDR3: TGTGCCAGCAGCTTAGCGACTAGCCCCCTGGTAGAGCAGTTCTTC. Its protein is CASSLATSPLVEQFF.

This clonotype is labeled medium-sized. The V call is TRBV6-5, the J call TRBJ1-1; maybe TRBD1 (5 bases). Germline V gene lookup returns CDR1 MNHEY and CDR2 SVGAGI. V dropped 2 bases and J dropped 2 bases, with 12 bases sitting between them. The CDR3 length is 15 residues. Here the CDR3 DNA reads TGTGCCAGCAGTTACCAACCCCAGGGAAACACTGAAGCTTTCTTT. As protein: CASSYQPQGNTEAFF.

About this clonotype: A much more abundant neighbour one base away suggests this may be a read error. The CDR3 spells CASTANNELFF. The CDR3 nucleotides are TGTGCCTCAACGGCGAACAATGAGCTGTTCTTC. The chain links TRBV2 to TRBJ2-1; D call uncertain. Germline V CDR1 and CDR2: SNHLY, FYNNEI. The CDR3 totals 11 residues.

Sample share makes this clonotype medium-sized. The chain recombines TRBV6-1 with TRBJ2-1; TRBD2 matches at 9 bases. After removal of 4 bases from V and 2 bases from J, the junction contained 6 bases not matched to a gene. From germline, CDR1 is MNHNS and CDR2 SASEGT. The length of the CDR3 is 16 residues. CDR3 nucleotides: TGTGCCAGCAGTGCGCGGGAGGGGGAACCCTACAATGAGCAGTTCTTC. It is translated as CASSAREGEPYNEQFF.

Relative to its sample, this clonotype is medium-sized. The chain joins TRBV5-6 to TRBJ1-5; D not resolved. The CDR3 consists of 18 residues. Germline V lookup: CDR1 SGHDT, CDR2 YYEEEE. V shed 0 bases and J shed 0 bases, with 16 bases lying between them. Here the CDR3 reads CASSLGSGRPHSNQPQHF. The CDR3 DNA is TGTGCCAGCAGCTTGGGCTCAGGTCGTCCCCATAGCAATCAGCCCCAGCATTTT.

This clonotype was counted a single time. This chain links TRBV7-8 with TRBJ2-5; 8 positions match TRBD1. CDR3 length equals 16 residues. With 4 bases clipped from V and 5 bases from J, the junction kept 12 bases outside the gene matches. Germline V lookup: CDR1 SGHVS, CDR2 FQNEAQ. CDR3 coding DNA: TGTGCCAGCAGCTCTAAGGTCCAGGGGGCTGGGGAGACCCAGTACTTC. It encodes CASSSKVQGAGETQYF.

The chain is built from TRBV12-3 or TRBV12-4 and TRBJ1-5; D call uncertain. The CDR3 is 14 amino acids. With 4 bases removed from V and 7 bases from J, the gap between germline ends came to 14 bases. The CDR3: CASSSSRAGQPQHF. Here the CDR3 DNA reads TGTGCCAGCAGTTCGTCTAGGGCCGGGCAGCCCCAGCATTTT.

Relative to its sample, this clonotype is medium-sized. The chain has TRBV30 and TRBJ2-7; 8 positions match TRBD1. V gave up 4 bases and J gave up 2 bases; unmatched junction bases: 7. The CDR3 spans 14 residues. Germline lookup yields CDR1 GTSNPN and CDR2 SVGIG (reference sequence). The CDR3 DNA sequence: TGTGCCTGGAATCCGACAGGGGAGACCTACGAGCAGTACTTC. Its translation is CAWNPTGETYEQYF.

As regards this clonotype: At one end, the junction sequence differs from germline, possibly due to a read error. The V gene is TRBV20-1, the J gene TRBJ1-4; D ambiguous. The CDR3 loop spans 14 amino acids. Germline V gene data show CDR1 as DFQATT and CDR2 as SNEGSKA (reference sequence). The CDR3 spells CSARSGASNEKLIF. The CDR3 coding sequence is TGCAGTGCTCGTTCAGGTGCTTCTAATGAAAAACTGATTTTT.

This clonotype is medium-sized within its sample. The chain joins TRBV3-1 to TRBJ2-4; D is perhaps TRBD1 or TRBD2 (5 bases each). Trimming cost V 0 bases and J 7 bases, with 10 bases left between them. Germline CDR1 is LGHDT and CDR2 is YNNKEL (reference sequence). This CDR3 has 14 amino acids. CDR3 in DNA: TGTGCCAGCAGCCAAGATGGGGGTCGGAACATTCAGTACTTC. Translating gives CASSQDGGRNIQYF.

By sample share, this clonotype is medium-sized (0.01 to 0.1%). V and J are TRBV27 and TRBJ2-1, with TRBD1 matching 8 bases. The germline V gene has CDR1 MNHEY and CDR2 SMNVEV (reference sequence). The length of the CDR3 is 14 residues. The V gene end was trimmed by 2 bases and the J gene end by 6 bases; junction bases not matched to a gene: 3. The DNA for the CDR3 is TGTGCCAGCAGTTTAGACAGGGGTGGCAATGAGCAGTTCTTC. This codes for CASSLDRGGNEQFF.